This is a list of T cell receptor beta chains from one sample in a study of blood T cell repertoires in COVID-19. Repertoires were generated with immunoSEQ multiplex PCR, while TCRdb's copy carries only in-frame clones and drops some. The sample has 70,000 or so clones, 65% to 90% seen once. Input material: peripheral blood. The receptors stem from a man older than 75 with acute or convalescent COVID-19. Both conserved end residues are part of each CDR3. A D gene is named only where the DNA matches it firmly. Some rows mark clone size as missing; the rest say once, few, many or name a class of expanded clone.

V	size	J	D	CDR3	DNA
TRBV6-1	NA	TRBJ2-3	TRBD1	CASSVNRQGSTDTQYF	TGTGCCAGCAGTGTCAACAGACAGGGTAGCACAGATACGCAGTATTTT
TRBV6-1	NA	TRBJ1-5	NA	CASSEAYSNQPQHF	TGTGCCAGCAGTGAAGCTTATAGCAATCAGCCCCAGCATTTT
TRBV12-5	NA	TRBJ2-5	TRBD1	CASGLVLFLPTGEIQETQYF	TGTGCTAGTGGTTTGGTCCTATTTCTCCCAACAGGGGAGATTCAAGAGACCCAGTACTTC
TRBV12-3/TRBV12-4	NA	TRBJ1-2	NA	CASSLSGGGYTF	TGTGCCAGCAGTTTGAGCGGGGGCGGCTACACCTTC
TRBV2	NA	TRBJ2-7	NA	CASSRNKGMGRLGEQYF	TGTGCCAGCAGCCGAAACAAGGGGATGGGAAGACTCGGCGAGCAGTACTTC
TRBV10-1	NA	TRBJ2-7	TRBD2	CASSTSGGSYEQYF	TGCGCCAGCAGCACTAGCGGGGGCTCCTACGAGCAGTACTTC
TRBV21-1	NA	TRBJ1-4	NA	CASSNPTGAEEKLFF	TGTGCCAGCAGCAACCCTACAGGGGCTGAAGAAAAACTGTTTTTT
TRBV7-9	once	TRBJ1-3	NA	CASSLAATAGNTIYF	TGTGCCAGCAGCTTAGCGGCGACAGCGGGAAACACCATATATTTT
TRBV4-3	NA	TRBJ1-3	NA	CASSQEGGTGNTIYF	TGCGCCAGCAGCCAAGAGGGGGGTACTGGAAACACCATATATTTT
TRBV6-7	once	TRBJ1-2	NA	CASRPGHRNQGYGYTF	TGTGCCAGCAGGCCGGGACATCGAAATCAGGGCTATGGCTACACCTTC
TRBV12-3/TRBV12-4	once	TRBJ2-7	TRBD2	CASSFTSGYEQYF	TGTGCCAGCAGTTTCACTAGCGGCTACGAGCAGTACTTC
TRBV10-3	NA	TRBJ2-7	TRBD2	CAIRALAGGGEQYF	TGTGCCATCAGGGCCCTAGCGGGAGGGGGCGAGCAGTACTTC
TRBV7-6	once	TRBJ1-5	NA	CASSLDPGGRQPQHF	TGTGCCAGCAGCTTAGACCCCGGGGGAAGGCAGCCCCAGCATTTT
TRBV5-1	NA	TRBJ2-7	TRBD2	CASKLGLAGIYEQYF	TGCGCCAGCAAGTTGGGACTAGCGGGAATCTACGAGCAGTACTTC
TRBV6-5	NA	TRBJ1-2	TRBD1	CAVTGGYFGGYGYTF	TGTGCCGTTACAGGGGGATACTTCGGCGGCTATGGCTACACCTTC
TRBV3-1/TRBV3-2	NA	TRBJ1-2	NA	CASSQGLVSAGYTF	TGTGCCAGCAGCCAAGGTCTGGTCAGTGCCGGCTACACCTTC
TRBV12-3/TRBV12-4	NA	TRBJ1-1	NA	CASSFRVETEAFF	TGTGCCAGCAGTTTCCGAGTCGAAACTGAAGCTTTCTTT
TRBV25-1	NA	TRBJ1-5	NA	CASSRGNQPQHF	TGTGCCAGCTCCAGGGGCAATCAGCCCCAGCATTTT